Listed here are 25 T cell receptor beta chains from one sample, sequenced in a study of T cell repertoires in cytomegalovirus infection. TCRdb used MiXCR to reprocess the reads, holding one entry per CDR3 protein. The sample lists about 300,000 distinct CDR3 sequences; 8% to 10% were seen once. Sequencing input: PBMCs. The receptors stem from a human donor in good health (CMV status not recorded). Some clones in this sample may be carry-over from other donors' samples.

This clonotype was counted ten times or more. This sequence joins TRBV28 and TRBJ1-2; 9 nucleotides agree with TRBD1. The CDR3 length is 18 residues. V lost 7 bases, J lost 5 bases, and 20 bases stayed unmatched. CDR1 is MDHEN and CDR2 is SYDVKM in the germline V gene. CDR3 region: CASILIDRGSYPVYGYTF. CDR3 DNA: TGTGCCAGCATCCTCATTGACAGGGGGTCTTACCCTGTTTATGGCTACACCTTC.

This clonotype has ten or more counts. This chain uses TRBV5-4 with TRBJ2-7; no firm D call. Germline loops: CDR1 SGHNT, CDR2 YYREEE (reference sequence). This CDR3 is 14 amino acids long. Trimming took off 0 bases at V and 7 bases at J, with 14 bases between the two ends. CDR3 nucleotides: TGTGCCAGCAGCTTGGCCGGATCCGGCGATGAGCAGTACGTC. Translating it yields CASSLAGSGDEQYV.

This clonotype has a handful of counts. The V and J genes are TRBV20-1 and TRBJ1-1; unclear D gene. The CDR3 sequence is 12 residues long. The germline V gene has CDR1 DFQATT and CDR2 SNEGSKA (reference sequence). Trimming took off 3 bases at V and 1 base at J, with 6 bases between the two ends. The CDR3 loop is CSASQANTEAFF. Written as DNA, the CDR3 is TGCAGTGCTAGTCAGGCGAACACTGAAGCTTTCTTT.

This clonotype was seen repeatedly, ten times or more. This chain connects TRBV7-2 to TRBJ2-3; 9 nucleotides line up with TRBD2. Trimming cost V 4 bases and J 5 bases; bases outside gene matches: 13. In germline, CDR1 is SGHTA, CDR2 FQGNSA. The CDR3 loop spans 17 amino acids. The CDR3 protein is CASSSPPPLAGLDTQYF. CDR3 sequence (DNA): TGTGCCAGCAGCTCACCCCCCCCCCTAGCGGGGCTAGATACGCAGTATTTT.

There are many counts of this clonotype. The rearrangement uses TRBV7-8 and TRBJ2-3; 7 bases fit TRBD1. The CDR3 runs 15 residues. V lost 5 bases, J lost 8 bases, and 13 bases stayed unmatched. CDR1 SGHVS and CDR2 FQNEAQ come from the germline V gene. CDR3 region: CASSVRDSSRATQYF. The CDR3 coding sequence is TGTGCCAGCAGCGTCCGGGACAGCAGTAGGGCTACGCAGTATTTT.

At least ten counts were recorded for this clonotype. V and J are TRBV28 and TRBJ2-3; D may correspond to TRBD1 or TRBD2 (6 bases each). Germline V lookup: CDR1 MDHEN, CDR2 SYDVKM. Trimming shortened V by 6 bases and J by 1 base, and 14 bases separated the two germline ends. This CDR3 contains 15 residues. CDR3 sequence reads: CASRMGRGRTDTQYF. The CDR3 DNA reads TGTGCCAGCAGAATGGGACGGGGGCGCACAGATACGCAGTATTTT.

This clonotype was detected ten times or more. V usage is TRBV29-1 and J usage is TRBJ2-1, with 7 nucleotides matching TRBD2. CDR3 length: 12 amino acids. Germline V CDR1 and CDR2: SQVTM, ANQGSEA. The junction had 8 bases not matched to a gene; V was cut back by 5 bases and J by 10 bases. CDR3 loop: CSVRLAVLEQFF. CDR3 bases: TGCAGCGTTAGGCTAGCGGTCTTGGAGCAGTTCTTC.

The table lists this clonotype with many counts. The V and J genes are TRBV12-3 or TRBV12-4 and TRBJ2-1, with a tentative D call TRBD1 (6 bases). This CDR3 is 12 amino acids long. Trimming took off 6 bases at V and 10 bases at J, with 13 bases between the two ends. The CDR3 nucleotides are TGTGCCAGCAGCCAACAGGGAATCGAGCAGTTCTTC. Translation: CASSQQGIEQFF.

The sample holds many counts of this clonotype. The chain links TRBV29-1 to TRBJ1-1; D gene uncertain. CDR1 and CDR2 from the germline V gene are SQVTM and ANQGSEA. Deletions cut 4 bases from V and 0 bases from J, with 9 bases between. The CDR3 has 13 residues. CDR3 sequence: CSVVRRMNTEAFF. CDR3 nucleotides: TGCAGCGTTGTCCGGAGAATGAACACTGAAGCTTTCTTT.

The rearrangement uses TRBV28 and TRBJ2-5; weak D call: TRBD1 (6 bases). V lost 5 bases to trimming and J lost 2 bases, with 12 bases between them. Germline CDR1 and CDR2: MDHEN and SYDVKM. CDR3 length equals 14 residues. The CDR3 DNA reads as TGTGCCAGCAGTATCCCGGACAGACAAGAGACCCAGTACTTC. Protein: CASSIPDRQETQYF.

This clonotype was seen only a few times. This chain connects TRBV25-1 to TRBJ2-5; 7 nucleotides agree with TRBD1. This CDR3 region has 15 residues. Germline V gene data show CDR1 as MGHDK and CDR2 as SYGVNS. The J segment lost 3 bases and the V segment lost 8 bases, leaving 12 bases of the junction unmatched. In DNA, the CDR3 is TGTGCCAGCGTTCCCCCTGACAGGGCCGAAGAGACCCAGTACTTC. As protein: CASVPPDRAEETQYF. Supplemented by reference TRBV25-1 and TRBJ2-5, the full variable domain reads EADIYQTPRYLVIGTGKKITLECSQTMGHDKMYWYQQDPGMELHLIHYSYGVNSTEKGDLSSESTVSRIRTEHFPLTLESARPSHTSQYLCASVPPDRAEETQYFGPGTRLLVL.

In this sample, this clonotype turned up many times. The chain uses TRBV20-1 and TRBJ2-2; D remains ambiguous. The germline V gene encodes CDR1 DFQATT and CDR2 SNEGSKA (reference sequence). The CDR3 has 14 amino acids. V was cut by 6 bases and J by 5 bases, with 16 bases left in between. In nucleotides, the CDR3 is TGCAGTGCCACCCCCCCTGCAGCAACCGGGGAGCTGTTTTTT. It encodes CSATPPAATGELFF.

The CDR3 loop is CASSEASPSGGTYTDTQYF. The CDR3 DNA reads TGTGCCAGCAGTGAAGCCAGTCCTAGCGGGGGGACCTATACAGATACGCAGTATTTT. The chain has TRBV2 and TRBJ2-3; TRBD2 agrees at 11 bases. The germline CDR1 and CDR2 sequences are SNHLY and FYNNEI. The CDR3 has 19 residues. V gave up 0 bases and J gave up 3 bases; unmatched junction bases: 11.

The sample holds many counts of this clonotype. The chain links TRBV7-2 to TRBJ2-3; 12 bases match TRBD2. The CDR3 loop spans 17 amino acids. V was clipped by 2 bases and J by 4 bases; unmatched bases: 7. Germline-derived CDR1 and CDR2 are SGHTA and FQGNSA. CDR3 in DNA: TGTGCCAGCAGCTTAACATCTAGCGGGGGGGCCTCAGATACGCAGTATTTT. As protein: CASSLTSSGGASDTQYF.

This clonotype was observed many times. The V gene is TRBV28, the J gene TRBJ1-5; 7 bases map to TRBD1. Trimming removed 8 bases from V and 3 bases from J; junction bases left unmatched: 4. CDR1 is MDHEN and CDR2 is SYDVKM in the germline V gene. The CDR3 extends over 13 amino acids. CDR3 sequence (DNA): TGTGCCAGCTACGGACAGGTCAATCAGCCCCAGCATTTT. It encodes CASYGQVNQPQHF.

In its sample, this clonotype was seen many times. V usage is TRBV7-6 and J usage is TRBJ2-5, with 7 positions matching TRBD1. Germline V gene lookup returns CDR1 SGHVS and CDR2 FNYEAQ. The V gene end was trimmed by 7 bases and the J gene end by 4 bases; junction bases not matched to a gene: 3. The CDR3 sequence is 12 residues long. In DNA form, the CDR3 reads TGTGCCAGCAAATCAGGGGGAGAGACCCAGTACTTC. Residues: CASKSGGETQYF.

This clonotype appeared many times. CDR3 nucleotide sequence: TGTGCCAGCAGTCCCCGTGGGGGCCACATGAACACTGAAGCTTTCTTT. This encodes CASSPRGGHMNTEAFF. This chain uses TRBV6-6 with TRBJ1-1; TRBD1 might be the D (6 bases). The CDR3 runs 16 residues. Deletions cut 5 bases from V and 0 bases from J, with 16 bases between. In germline, CDR1 is MNHNY, CDR2 SVGAGI (reference sequence).

This clonotype appeared many times. The rearrangement links TRBV7-2 to TRBJ2-5; TRBD1 is a possible D gene (6 bases). Trimming removed 6 bases at V and 5 bases at J, with 16 bases between. CDR3 size: 14 residues. Per the germline V gene, CDR1 is SGHTA and CDR2 is FQGNSA. The CDR3 is CASRTEQGAETQYF. CDR3 bases: TGTGCCAGCAGGACCGAACAGGGAGCGGAGACCCAGTACTTC.

This clonotype was observed many times. A much larger clonotype is one base distant, so this may be a read error. The genes are TRBV7-9 and TRBJ2-2; D unresolved. The CDR3 consists of 12 residues. The germline V gene has CDR1 SEHNR and CDR2 FQNEAQ (reference sequence). V lost 1 base, J lost 7 bases, and 4 bases lay in between. The chain's CDR3 is CASSLEGGELFF. CDR3 nucleotides: TGTGCCAGCAGCTTAGAGGGCGGGGAGCTGTTTTTT.

The sample holds many counts of this clonotype. V and J are TRBV7-8 and TRBJ1-1; D unclear. Per germline, CDR1 SGHVS and CDR2 FQNEAQ. Between the trimmed V and J ends, which lost 1 base and 4 bases, there was a span of 7 bases. CDR3 length equals 13 residues. The CDR3 bases are TGTGCCAGCAGCTTAGATGAGCTCACTGAAGCTTTCTTT. It is translated as CASSLDELTEAFF.

V is TRBV28 and J is TRBJ1-5; D remains unclear. The CDR3 contains 14 residues. Trimming shortened V by 6 bases and J by 5 bases, and 14 bases separated the two germline ends. Germline V CDR1 and CDR2: MDHEN, SYDVKM. The CDR3 protein is CASSPMSIYQPQHF. In nucleotides, the CDR3 is TGTGCCAGCAGCCCTATGTCCATCTATCAGCCCCAGCATTTT.

This clonotype turned up a few times. The chain is built from TRBV5-4 and TRBJ2-1; 14 nucleotides align to TRBD2. V lost 3 bases to trimming and J lost 8 bases; unmatched junction nucleotides: 7. CDR3 length: 16 residues. Per the germline V gene, CDR1 is SGHNT and CDR2 is YYREEE (reference sequence). The CDR3 DNA reads TGTGCCAGCAGCTCCGGACTAGCGGGGGGCGGTGATGAGCAGTTCTTC. Protein: CASSSGLAGGGDEQFF.

This clonotype was detected a few times. The DNA of the CDR3 is TGTGCCAGTAGTATAGGAGGAGCTATCGGGAGGTACAATGAGCAGTTCTTC. It translates to CASSIGGAIGRYNEQFF. The J gene is TRBJ2-1, the V gene TRBV19, with 7 bases identical to TRBD2. V lost 1 base, J lost 4 bases, and 10 bases stayed unmatched. CDR3 length equals 17 residues. Germline loops: CDR1 LNHDA, CDR2 SQIVND (reference sequence).

This clonotype came up many times. This sequence joins TRBV5-6 and TRBJ1-2; 10 nucleotides align to TRBD1. Germline V gene lookup returns CDR1 SGHDT and CDR2 YYEEEE. The CDR3 contains 15 residues. The ends lost 7 bases at V and 4 bases at J; junction bases unmatched: 10. CDR3 coding DNA: TGTGCCAGCGAAGAGACGGGACAGGGGTTCTATGGCTACACCTTC. It yields the protein CASEETGQGFYGYTF.

This clonotype has just a few counts. CDR3 loop: CASSPGLDEQYF. The CDR3 nucleotides are TGTGCCAGCTCACCCGGACTAGACGAGCAGTACTTC. The gene calls are TRBV18 and TRBJ2-7, with TRBD2 identical over 7 bases. CDR1 and CDR2 (germline): KGHSH, LQKENI. With V trimmed by 3 bases and J by 5 bases, 1 base remained unmatched. The CDR3 covers 12 residues.